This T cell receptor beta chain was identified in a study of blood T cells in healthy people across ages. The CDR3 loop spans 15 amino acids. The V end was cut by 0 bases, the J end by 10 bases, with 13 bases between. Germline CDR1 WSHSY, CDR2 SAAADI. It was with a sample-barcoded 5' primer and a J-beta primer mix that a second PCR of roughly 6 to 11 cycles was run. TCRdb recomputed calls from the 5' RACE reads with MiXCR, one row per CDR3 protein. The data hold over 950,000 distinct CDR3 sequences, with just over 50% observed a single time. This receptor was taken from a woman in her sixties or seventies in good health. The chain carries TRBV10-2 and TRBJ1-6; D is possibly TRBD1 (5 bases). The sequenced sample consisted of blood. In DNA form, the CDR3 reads TGCGCCAGCAGTGAGTCCGGGCAGGGTATGTCACCCCTCCACTTT. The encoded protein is CASSESGQGMSPLHF.